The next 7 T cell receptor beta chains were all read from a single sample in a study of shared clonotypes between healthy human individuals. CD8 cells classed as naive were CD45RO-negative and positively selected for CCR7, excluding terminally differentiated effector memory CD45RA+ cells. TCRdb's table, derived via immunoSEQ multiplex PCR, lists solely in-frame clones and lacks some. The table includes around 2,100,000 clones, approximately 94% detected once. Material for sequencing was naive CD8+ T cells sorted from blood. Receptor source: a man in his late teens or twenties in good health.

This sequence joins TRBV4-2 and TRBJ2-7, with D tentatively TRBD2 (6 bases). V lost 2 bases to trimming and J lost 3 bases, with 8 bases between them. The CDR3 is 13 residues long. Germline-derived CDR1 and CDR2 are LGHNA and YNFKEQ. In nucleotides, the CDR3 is TGTGCCAGCAGCCAACATAGCGGCTACGAGCAGTACTTC. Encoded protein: CASSQHSGYEQYF.

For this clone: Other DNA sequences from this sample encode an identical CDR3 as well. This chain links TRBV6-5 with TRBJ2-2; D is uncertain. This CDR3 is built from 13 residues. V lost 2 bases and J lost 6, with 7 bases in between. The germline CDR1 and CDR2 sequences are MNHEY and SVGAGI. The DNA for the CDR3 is TGTGCCAGCAGTTACGAAGGTTCCGGGGAGCTGTTTTTT. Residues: CASSYEGSGELFF.

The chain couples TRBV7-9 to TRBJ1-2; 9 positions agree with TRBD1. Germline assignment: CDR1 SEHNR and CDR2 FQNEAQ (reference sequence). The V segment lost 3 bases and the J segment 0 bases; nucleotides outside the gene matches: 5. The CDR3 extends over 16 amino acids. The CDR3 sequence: CASSLAGTGSNYGYTF. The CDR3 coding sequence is TGTGCCAGCAGCTTGGCCGGGACAGGGTCTAACTATGGCTACACCTTC.

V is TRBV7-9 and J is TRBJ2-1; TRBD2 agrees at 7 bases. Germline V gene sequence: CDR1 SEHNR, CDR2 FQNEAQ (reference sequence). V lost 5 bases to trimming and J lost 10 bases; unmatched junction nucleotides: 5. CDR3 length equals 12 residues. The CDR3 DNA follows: TGTGCCAGCAGCCCTATGGGAGGGGAGCAGTTCTTC. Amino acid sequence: CASSPMGGEQFF.

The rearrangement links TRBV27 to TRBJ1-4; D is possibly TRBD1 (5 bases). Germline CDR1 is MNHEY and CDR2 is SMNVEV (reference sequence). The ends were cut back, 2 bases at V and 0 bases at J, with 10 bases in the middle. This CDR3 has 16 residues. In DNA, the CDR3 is TGTGCCAGCAGTTTAGGGGGGAAGTCAACTAATGAAAAACTGTTTTTT. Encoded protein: CASSLGGKSTNEKLFF.

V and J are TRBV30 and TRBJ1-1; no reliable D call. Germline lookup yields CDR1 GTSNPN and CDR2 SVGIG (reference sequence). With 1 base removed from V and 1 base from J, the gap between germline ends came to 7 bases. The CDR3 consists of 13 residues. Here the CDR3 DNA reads TGTGCCTGGAGTGGGGCTTCGAACACTGAAGCTTTCTTT. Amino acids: CAWSGASNTEAFF.

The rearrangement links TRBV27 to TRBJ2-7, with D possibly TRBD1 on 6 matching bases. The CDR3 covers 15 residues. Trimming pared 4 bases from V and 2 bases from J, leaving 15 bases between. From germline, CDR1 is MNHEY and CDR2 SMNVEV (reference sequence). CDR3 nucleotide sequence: TGTGCCAGCAGTTGGTCACAGGGTTCCCCCTACGAGCAGTACTTC. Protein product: CASSWSQGSPYEQYF.